Included here is one T cell receptor (beta chain) sequence, with context. This sample was included in a study of cytomegalovirus exposure and HLA in healthy donors. Trimming stripped 4 bases from V and 1 base from J, with 10 bases between. This CDR3 is built from 15 residues. Germline CDR1 is LNHDA and CDR2 is SQIVND (reference sequence). Clones were sequenced by immunoSEQ multiplex PCR, and TCRdb holds only the in-frame ones, with some missing. The sample lists 130,000 or so clones; 85% to 90% were seen once. This clonotype was sampled from a woman under 40 in good health and CMV-seropositive. Source material: PBMCs. The chain couples TRBV19 to TRBJ2-2; D remains unclear. The CDR3 coding sequence is TGTGCCAGTAGTAACCAGGTTTTGAACACCGGGGAGCTGTTTTTT. Encoded protein: CASSNQVLNTGELFF.